One and the same sample provided the 29 T cell receptor beta chains below, sequenced in a study of blood T cell repertoires in COVID-19. Clones were sequenced by immunoSEQ multiplex PCR, and TCRdb holds only the in-frame ones, with some missing. The sample records roughly 60,000 clones, 75% to 90% being singletons. Sequenced material: peripheral blood. The receptors come from a man aged 25-45 years with COVID-19, enrolled during active disease.

The chain carries TRBV19 and TRBJ1-1; a possible D gene is TRBD1 (5 bases). The CDR3 covers 13 residues. Germline CDR1 is LNHDA and CDR2 is SQIVND (reference sequence). Between the trimmed V and J ends, which lost 6 bases and 4 bases, there was a span of 12 bases. In nucleotides, the CDR3 is TGTGCCAGTAGCGTCACAGGTGCCACTGAAGCTTTCTTT. Translating it yields CASSVTGATEAFF.

The chain recombines TRBV7-6 with TRBJ2-3, with 7 bases identical to TRBD1. The germline CDR1 and CDR2 sequences are SGHVS and FNYEAQ. The CDR3 loop spans 14 amino acids. With V trimmed by 8 bases and J by 4 bases, 9 bases remained unmatched. The CDR3 nucleotides are TGTGCCAGCCGAGAGGGGGCGGAGGCAGATACGCAGTATTTT. This translates into CASREGAEADTQYF.

V and J are TRBV19 and TRBJ2-2, with D possibly being TRBD2 (5 bases). V lost 7 bases to trimming and J lost 2 bases, with 11 bases between them. Germline CDR1 is LNHDA and CDR2 is SQIVND (reference sequence). The CDR3 sequence is 14 residues long. Written as DNA, the CDR3 is TGTGCCAGTATAGGAGCGGTCAACACCGGGGAGCTGTTTTTT. Residues: CASIGAVNTGELFF.

The J gene is TRBJ2-2, the V gene TRBV7-6, with a weak D call TRBD2 (6 bases). The CDR3 covers 17 residues. Trimming removed 1 base from V and 0 bases from J, with 12 bases in between. Per the germline V gene, CDR1 is SGHVS and CDR2 is FNYEAQ. The DNA of the CDR3 is TGTGCCAGCAGCTTAGTAGGGGAGGCAGCGAACACCGGGGAGCTGTTTTTT. The encoded protein is CASSLVGEAANTGELFF.

The V call is TRBV5-5, the J call TRBJ2-7; 9 nucleotides agree with TRBD1. The CDR3 contains 15 residues. From germline, CDR1 is SGHKS and CDR2 YYEKEE (reference sequence). The V segment lost 4 bases and the J segment 5 bases; nucleotides outside the gene matches: 10. CDR3 sequence: CASSPRQGVVHEQYF. The CDR3, as DNA: TGTGCCAGCAGCCCTCGACAGGGGGTGGTCCACGAGCAGTACTTC.

The chain uses TRBV27 and TRBJ1-5; D is possibly TRBD1 (6 bases). The V and J ends lost 5 bases and 1 base respectively, with 15 bases between them. The germline V gene has CDR1 MNHEY and CDR2 SMNVEV (reference sequence). CDR3 length equals 16 residues. The CDR3 nucleotides are TGTGCCAGCAGTCCCTACCCCCAGGGGAGCAATCAGCCCCAGCATTTT. It is translated as CASSPYPQGSNQPQHF.

J is TRBJ2-1 and V is TRBV10-1, with D possibly being TRBD2 (6 bases). CDR3 length equals 14 residues. The V end was cut by 0 bases, the J end by 7 bases, with 10 bases between. Germline lookup yields CDR1 WNHNN and CDR2 SYGVQD (reference sequence). CDR3 bases: TGCGCCAGCAGTGAGTCCCCAGGGAGGAATGAGCAGTTCTTC. It codes for CASSESPGRNEQFF.

The chain joins TRBV5-5 to TRBJ1-4, with 7 bases that match TRBD1. Germline V gene data show CDR1 as SGHKS and CDR2 as YYEKEE (reference sequence). The J segment lost 5 bases and the V segment lost 0 bases, leaving 4 bases of the junction unmatched. CDR3 length: 15 amino acids. As DNA, the CDR3 is TGTGCCAGCAGCTTGGGGGGACAGTTCAATGAAAAACTGTTTTTT. Its protein product is CASSLGGQFNEKLFF.

This sequence joins TRBV5-8 and TRBJ2-5; TRBD2 aligns across 7 bases. V was clipped by 0 bases and J by 5 bases; unmatched bases: 4. Germline CDR1 is SGHTS and CDR2 is YDEGEE. The CDR3 has 14 amino acids. CDR3 nucleotide sequence: TGTGCCAGCAGCTTGGAGCGAGCGGGGGAGACCCAGTACTTC. It yields the protein CASSLERAGETQYF. Based on the CDR3 plus reference TRBV5-8 and TRBJ2-5, the full variable domain is EAGVTQSPTHLIKTRGQQATLRCSPISGHTSVYWYQQALGLGLQFLLWYDEGEERNRGNFPPRFSGRQFPNYSSELNVNALELEDSALYLCASSLERAGETQYFGPGTRLLVL.

The chain carries TRBV28 and TRBJ2-1, with 13 bases fitting TRBD2. The CDR3 is 13 residues long. Per germline, CDR1 MDHEN and CDR2 SYDVKM. V gave up 6 bases and J gave up 10 bases; unmatched junction bases: 3. DNA for the CDR3: TGTGCCAGCAGCACTAGCGGGAGGGACGAGCAGTTCTTC. Its translation: CASSTSGRDEQFF.

The chain uses TRBV2 and TRBJ1-1; TRBD1 might be the D (5 bases). Germline V gene sequence: CDR1 SNHLY, CDR2 FYNNEI. Between the trimmed V and J ends, which lost 2 bases and 3 bases, there was a span of 13 bases. This CDR3 region has 15 residues. CDR3 coding DNA: TGTGCCAGCAGTGAAATGACAGACCCCTACACTGAAGCTTTCTTT. Its protein is CASSEMTDPYTEAFF.

The V gene is TRBV10-3, the J gene TRBJ1-2, with TRBD1 matching 8 bases. CDR3 length equals 13 residues. Germline V CDR1 and CDR2: ENHRY, SYGVKD. V was pared by 2 bases and J by 4 bases, with 0 bases of the junction left unmatched. The DNA of the CDR3 is TGTGCCATCAGTGAGGGACAGGGCTATGGCTACACCTTC. It encodes CAISEGQGYGYTF.

V is TRBV2 and J is TRBJ1-6, with 7 bases fitting TRBD1. V shed 6 bases, J shed 7 bases, and the junction held 3 bases outside the gene matches. Germline-derived CDR1 and CDR2 are SNHLY and FYNNEI. The CDR3 consists of 13 residues. The CDR3 reads CASRQDRNSPLHF. In DNA form, the CDR3 reads TGTGCCAGCAGACAGGACAGGAATTCACCCCTCCACTTT.

The gene calls are TRBV19 and TRBJ1-3; TRBD1 matches at 7 bases. The CDR3 loop spans 14 amino acids. Germline CDR1 LNHDA, CDR2 SQIVND (reference sequence). J was trimmed by 2 bases and V by 5 bases; bases with no gene match: 3. CDR3 nucleotide sequence: TGTGCCAGTAGTCGAGGGACAGCTGGAAACACCATATATTTT. Encoded protein: CASSRGTAGNTIYF.

The CDR3 sequence: CASSTGGETQYF. The CDR3 DNA follows: TGTGCCAGCAGCACGGGGGGGGAGACCCAGTACTTC. The chain combines TRBV7-8 with TRBJ2-5, with TRBD2 matching over 8 bases. This CDR3 is 12 amino acids long. V was pared by 5 bases and J by 5 bases, with 1 base of the junction left unmatched. Germline CDR1 is SGHVS and CDR2 is FQNEAQ.

This clone was detected only a few times. The chain is built from TRBV28 and TRBJ1-1; D is unclear. Trimming left V 3 bases short and J 5 bases short, with 7 bases between. The CDR3 consists of 12 residues. Germline values: CDR1 MDHEN, CDR2 SYDVKM. For the CDR3, the DNA is TGTGCCAGCAGTTTTTTGAGGACTGAAGCTTTCTTT. It translates to CASSFLRTEAFF.

This clone appeared a single time. The chain joins TRBV7-9 to TRBJ1-5; possibly TRBD1 for D (5 bases). CDR1 is SEHNR and CDR2 is FQNEAQ in the germline V gene (reference sequence). The V gene lost 1 base and the J gene lost 3 bases, with 7 bases spanning the gap. CDR3 length: 14 residues. CDR3 in amino acids: CASSLVGDNQPQHF. In DNA form, the CDR3 reads TGTGCCAGCAGCTTAGTAGGGGACAATCAGCCCCAGCATTTT.

This clone has a single count. The rearrangement uses TRBV6-1 and TRBJ2-5; 7 positions match TRBD1. CDR1 and CDR2 from the germline V gene are MNHNS and SASEGT. With 0 bases clipped from V and 2 bases from J, the junction kept 6 bases outside the gene matches. CDR3 length: 16 residues. The CDR3 nucleotides read TGTGCCAGCAGTGAAGCGCAGGGGGACGGGCAAGAGACCCAGTACTTC. It codes for CASSEAQGDGQETQYF.

The CDR3 sequence: CASSLDREMSEAFF. The DNA for the CDR3 is TGTGCCAGCAGCTTAGACAGAGAGATGTCTGAAGCTTTCTTT. This chain links TRBV7-8 with TRBJ1-1; D gene ambiguous. The germline V gene has CDR1 SGHVS and CDR2 FQNEAQ. The V end was cut by 1 base, the J end by 6 bases, with 12 bases between. This CDR3 comprises 14 residues.

V and J are TRBV7-9 and TRBJ1-3; possible D gene TRBD1, 6 bases. V lost 10 bases and J 0 bases, leaving 19 bases between the germline ends. This CDR3 is built from 16 residues. CDR1 SEHNR and CDR2 FQNEAQ come from the germline V gene (reference sequence). CDR3 residues: CATLGATGDSGNTIYF. CDR3 bases: TGTGCCACCCTGGGGGCAACCGGGGACTCTGGAAACACCATATATTTT.

V gene TRBV9 combines with J gene TRBJ2-1, with TRBD1 as a possible D gene (5 bases). V was clipped by 4 bases and J by 1 base, with 12 bases between them. Per germline, CDR1 SGDLS and CDR2 YYNGEE. CDR3 length equals 15 residues. CDR3 protein: CASSSQGPSYNEQFF. Written as DNA, the CDR3 is TGTGCCAGCAGCTCCCAGGGCCCTTCCTACAATGAGCAGTTCTTC.

This clone was picked up one time. The chain couples TRBV28 to TRBJ2-5; TRBD1 matches 10 bases. The CDR3 contains 16 residues. Germline values: CDR1 MDHEN, CDR2 SYDVKM. V trimming: 3 bases; J trimming: 5 bases; junction bases outside the gene matches: 9. This CDR3 reads CASSLVGQGISETQYF. The CDR3 DNA sequence: TGTGCCAGCAGTTTGGTGGGACAGGGGATCAGTGAGACCCAGTACTTC.

The V and J genes are TRBV30 and TRBJ1-5; possibly TRBD1 for D (6 bases). Trimming removed 0 bases at V and 7 bases at J, with 13 bases between. CDR1 GTSNPN and CDR2 SVGIG come from the germline V gene (reference sequence). The CDR3 loop spans 14 amino acids. The CDR3 reads CAWSVQGGRQPQHF. CDR3 sequence (DNA): TGTGCCTGGAGTGTACAGGGCGGGCGGCAGCCCCAGCATTTT.

The chain carries TRBV2 and TRBJ1-2, with D unresolved. This CDR3 has 13 residues. Per germline, CDR1 SNHLY and CDR2 FYNNEI. Deletions cut 2 bases from V and 2 bases from J, with 6 bases between. CDR3 sequence: CASSEIENYGYTF. The CDR3 nucleotides read TGTGCCAGCAGTGAAATAGAGAACTATGGCTACACCTTC.

This chain uses TRBV14 with TRBJ2-7; maybe TRBD2 (5 bases). Trimming shortened V by 4 bases and J by 3 bases, and 16 bases separated the two germline ends. This CDR3 is 15 amino acids long. Germline CDR1 reads SGHDN; CDR2 reads FVKESK. CDR3 protein: CASSPERLSIYEQYF. CDR3 DNA sequence: TGTGCCAGCAGCCCAGAGCGGCTGAGTATCTACGAGCAGTACTTC.

V usage is TRBV5-6 and J usage is TRBJ1-3; D gene uncertain. This CDR3 contains 14 residues. V lost 2 bases to trimming and J lost 3 bases, with 9 bases between them. The germline CDR1 and CDR2 sequences are SGHDT and YYEEEE. CDR3 nucleotide sequence: TGTGCCAGCAGCTTAGGAGGAAGTGGAAACACCATATATTTT. This translates into CASSLGGSGNTIYF.

The rearrangement uses TRBV28 and TRBJ2-6, with D hard to call. Between the trimmed V and J ends, which lost 4 bases and 1 base, there was a span of 11 bases. Germline lookup yields CDR1 MDHEN and CDR2 SYDVKM. The CDR3 covers 16 residues. The CDR3 sequence is CASSSPWSSGANVLTF. CDR3 DNA sequence: TGTGCCAGCAGTTCCCCTTGGAGTTCTGGGGCCAACGTCCTGACTTTC. Full variable domain (rest looked up from reference TRBV28 and TRBJ2-6): DVKVTQSSRYLVKRTGEKVFLECVQDMDHENMFWYRQDPGLGLRLIYFSYDVKMKEKGDIPEGYSVSREKKERFSLILESASTNQTSMYLCASSSPWSSGANVLTFGAGSRLTVL.

The chain is built from TRBV5-1 and TRBJ2-7, with D possibly TRBD1 on 5 matching bases. V shed 2 bases and J shed 3 bases, with 12 bases lying between them. The CDR3 has 14 amino acids. Germline-derived CDR1 and CDR2 are SGHRS and YFSETQ. The CDR3 loop is CASSFGDRVYEQYF. DNA of the CDR3: TGCGCCAGCAGCTTTGGAGACAGAGTCTACGAGCAGTACTTC. The entire variable domain, with the rest obtained from reference TRBV5-1 and TRBJ2-7, is as follows: KAGVTQTPRYLIKTRGQQVTLSCSPISGHRSVSWYQQTPGQGLQFLFEYFSETQRNKGNFPGRFSGRQFSNSRSEMNVSTLELGDSALYLCASSFGDRVYEQYFGPGTRLTVT.

The rearrangement links TRBV28 to TRBJ1-5; perhaps TRBD1 as D (6 bases). Trimming cost V 11 bases and J 2 bases, with 13 bases left between them. In germline, CDR1 is MDHEN, CDR2 SYDVKM. The CDR3 contains 13 residues. The CDR3 region is CAEARQGNQPQHF. CDR3 nucleotides: TGTGCCGAGGCACGACAGGGCAATCAGCCCCAGCATTTT.